This T cell receptor (beta chain) is drawn from a study of blood T cell repertoires in COVID-19. Background on the study: Spain, Italy and the United States supplied samples that represented acute and convalescent COVID-19. The cDNA or gDNA used as material had been derived from T cells, B-cell-depleted T cells, or PBMCs.

CDR3 length equals 16 residues. Germline V CDR1 and CDR2: SGHDN, FVKESK. The ends were cut back, 2 bases at V and 4 bases at J, with 15 bases in the middle. As handled by the study authors: Reference gene primer amplification gave estimated nucleated cell counts. This table comes from immunoSEQ multiplex PCR, and its TCRdb copy is limited to in-frame clones, with some not included. The V and J calls and the clone size are those of that table, but D and trimming were determined from the DNA. This sample has 140,000 to 150,000 clones; about nine tenths occur once, and the top ten carry about 2%. This chain uses TRBV14 with TRBJ1-5, with D possibly matching TRBD1 (5 bases). The receptor was isolated from a human donor in a cohort sampled during active COVID-19. Sequenced: peripheral blood. CDR3 sequence: CASSQCQGLGNQPQHF. The CDR3, as DNA: TGTGCCAGCAGCCAATGCCAGGGTTTAGGAAATCAGCCCCAGCATTTT.